A single sample is the source of the 30 T cell receptor beta chains below, sequenced in a study of metastatic and nonmetastatic thyroid tumors. TCRdb re-called the PCR reads with MiXCR. Among nearly 15,000 clones listed, about 20% were seen once. Each patient came to thyroid surgery without any prior treatment (of any kind). The sequenced sample consisted of blood. Receptors originate from a female donor with papillary thyroid cancer or a benign thyroid nodule (not recorded which). Some clones in this sample may be carry-over from other donors' samples.

By proportion, this clone is medium-sized (0.01 to 0.1%). The chain joins TRBV2 to TRBJ2-7; weak D call: TRBD2 (5 bases). The CDR3 length is 13 residues. Trimming pared 4 bases from V and 6 bases from J, leaving 13 bases between. Per the germline V gene, CDR1 is SNHLY and CDR2 is FYNNEI. The CDR3 spells CASSVLGDGEQYF. In DNA form, the CDR3 reads TGTGCCAGCAGTGTACTGGGAGACGGCGAGCAGTACTTC. Using reference TRBV2 and TRBJ2-7 for the parts outside the CDR3, the full variable domain is EPEVTQTPSHQVTQMGQEVILRCVPISNHLYFYWYRQILGQKVEFLVSFYNNEISEKSEIFDDQFSVERPDGSNFTLKIRSTKLEDSAMYFCASSVLGDGEQYFGPGTRLTVT.

This clone has ten or more counts. This chain connects TRBV3-1 to TRBJ1-6; no firm D call. Germline CDR1 is LGHDT and CDR2 is YNNKEL (reference sequence). CDR3 length: 15 residues. Trimming took 10 bases from V and 7 from J, leaving 20 bases between them. Here the CDR3 reads CANVCPGEGNSPLHF. The CDR3 DNA follows: TGTGCCAACGTTTGTCCCGGGGAAGGAAATTCACCCCTCCACTTT.

This clone is judged medium-sized. Here the CDR3 reads CASSTRSLEQFF. In DNA, the CDR3 is TGTGCCAGCTCCACCCGGTCCTTAGAGCAGTTCTTC. The chain combines TRBV6-2 or TRBV6-3 with TRBJ2-1; D unclear. The V and J ends lost 8 bases and 10 bases respectively, with 15 bases between them. The CDR3 is made up of 12 amino acids. Germline CDR1 MNHEY, CDR2 SVGEGT.

The chain is built from TRBV20-1 and TRBJ2-7, with 7 bases that match TRBD1. The CDR3 runs to 14 residues. Germline CDR1 is DFQATT and CDR2 is SNEGSKA (reference sequence). V was pared by 4 bases and J by 3 bases, with 9 bases of the junction left unmatched. The CDR3 bases are TGCAGTGCTAACCCGACAGGGTGGGACTACGAGCAGTACTTC. This codes for CSANPTGWDYEQYF.

Many counts were recorded for this clone. The V call is TRBV19, the J call TRBJ2-5; tentative D call: TRBD1 (5 bases). The V and J ends lost 4 bases and 2 bases respectively, with 11 bases between them. The CDR3 is made up of 14 amino acids. Germline lookup yields CDR1 LNHDA and CDR2 SQIVND (reference sequence). This CDR3 reads CASSTGRQQETQYF. The CDR3 DNA follows: TGTGCCAGTAGTACCGGCCGACAGCAAGAGACCCAGTACTTC.

Many counts were recorded for this clone. A read error is possible here, since a much larger clone lies one base away. The chain carries TRBV6-5 and TRBJ1-1; D not resolved. Germline lookup yields CDR1 MNHEY and CDR2 SVGAGI. CDR3 length: 14 residues. V gave up 4 bases and J gave up 4 bases, with 13 bases separating them. The CDR3 loop is CASSWEQGSTEAFF. In DNA form, the CDR3 reads TGTGCCAGCAGTTGGGAGCAAGGGAGCACTGAAGCTTTCTTT.

Note on this clone: One base away lies a much larger clone, so this may be a sequencing read error. The chain is built from TRBV19 and TRBJ2-1, with D unclear. The CDR3 sequence is 14 residues long. Germline CDR1 is LNHDA and CDR2 is SQIVND (reference sequence). The V end was cut by 4 bases, the J end by 9 bases, with 16 bases between. The CDR3 loop is CASSSTGGLSEQFF. Here the CDR3 DNA reads TGTGCCAGTAGTAGTACGGGCGGCTTATCTGAGCAGTTCTTC.

The rearrangement joins TRBV12-3 or TRBV12-4 to TRBJ2-7, with 7 bases lining up with TRBD1. The CDR3 is made up of 14 amino acids. J lost 4 bases, V lost 3 bases, and 6 bases had no gene match. CDR3 DNA sequence: TGTGCCAGCAGTTTCGGGACAGTCAAATACGAGCAGTACTTC. Translating gives CASSFGTVKYEQYF.

This clone was observed many times. This chain uses TRBV9 with TRBJ2-5; 9 nucleotides match TRBD2. Germline V gives CDR1 SGDLS, CDR2 YYNGEE. This CDR3 region has 15 residues. With 0 bases clipped from V and 2 bases from J, the junction kept 2 bases outside the gene matches. The CDR3 DNA is TGTGCCAGCAGCGTAGCTAGCGGGGTACAAGAGACCCAGTACTTC. The encoded protein is CASSVASGVQETQYF. The whole variable domain, filled in from reference TRBV9 and TRBJ2-5, reads DSGVTQTPKHLITATGQRVTLRCSPRSGDLSVYWYQQSLDQGLQFLIQYYNGEERAKGNILERFSAQQFPDLHSELNLSSLELGDSALYFCASSVASGVQETQYFGPGTRLLVL.

This sequence joins TRBV7-9 and TRBJ2-7; no definite D call. The CDR3 extends over 12 amino acids. The germline V gene encodes CDR1 SEHNR and CDR2 FQNEAQ (reference sequence). V was shortened by 5 bases and J by 2 bases, with 7 bases between the two germline ends. This CDR3 is CASSPGAYEQYF. The CDR3 DNA reads as TGTGCCAGCAGCCCAGGAGCCTACGAGCAGTACTTC.

This clone was observed many times. The chain has TRBV5-5 and TRBJ1-6; D remains unclear. The length of the CDR3 is 14 residues. V was pared by 0 bases and J by 6 bases, with 7 bases between. CDR1 is SGHKS and CDR2 is YYEKEE in the germline V gene (reference sequence). The CDR3 reads CASSLVLGNSPLHF. DNA for the CDR3: TGTGCCAGCAGCTTGGTTCTTGGTAATTCACCCCTCCACTTT.

This clone has a count of ten or more. One end of the junction does not line up with germline, which may come from a read error. Different DNA sequences within this sample yield the same CDR3. The chain joins TRBV6-2 or TRBV6-3 to TRBJ1-1; D unclear. The CDR3 is made up of 13 amino acids. Per germline, CDR1 MNHEY and CDR2 SVGEGT. This CDR3 reads CASSYEMNTEAFF. The CDR3 DNA follows: TGTGCCAGTAGTTACGAGATGAACACTGAAGCTTTCTTT.

This clone is large (0.1 to 1%). The rearrangement joins TRBV28 to TRBJ2-2, with unresolved D. This CDR3 has 13 amino acids. Germline-derived CDR1 and CDR2 are MDHEN and SYDVKM. Trimming left V 3 bases short and J 4 bases short, with 6 bases between. CDR3 sequence reads: CASSFLITGELFF. CDR3 DNA sequence: TGTGCCAGCAGTTTCCTGATCACCGGGGAGCTGTTTTTT. The full variable domain, rest sourced from reference TRBV28 and TRBJ2-2, is DVKVTQSSRYLVKRTGEKVFLECVQDMDHENMFWYRQDPGLGLRLIYFSYDVKMKEKGDIPEGYSVSREKKERFSLILESASTNQTSMYLCASSFLITGELFFGEGSRLTVL.

This clone is categorized as medium-sized (0.01 to 0.1%). The chain couples TRBV12-3 or TRBV12-4 to TRBJ1-5, with D tentatively TRBD1 (5 bases). V lost 5 bases to trimming and J lost 8 bases, with 13 bases between them. The CDR3 length is 13 residues. CDR3 in amino acids: CASSAQGGEPQHF. The CDR3 DNA sequence: TGTGCCAGCAGTGCCCAGGGAGGGGAGCCCCAGCATTTT.

A few counts support this clone. Germline and junction disagree at one end, which may indicate a read error. This rearrangement joins TRBV2 to TRBJ2-5; D is unresolved. The CDR3 is made up of 15 amino acids. The germline gives CDR1 SNHLY, CDR2 FYNNEI. CDR3 nucleotides: TGTACCAGCAGTGAATATGTTGATTGGGAAGAGACCCAGTACTTC. This translates into CTSSEYVDWEETQYF.

This clone was counted between two and nine times. V usage is TRBV28 and J usage is TRBJ1-1, with D possibly TRBD1 on 5 matching bases. The CDR3 totals 14 residues. The germline V gene has CDR1 MDHEN and CDR2 SYDVKM. Trimming pared 7 bases from V and 0 bases from J, leaving 12 bases between. The CDR3 here is CASTLRQMNTEAFF. The CDR3 DNA sequence: TGTGCCAGCACTCTAAGACAGATGAACACTGAAGCTTTCTTT. Supplemented by reference TRBV28 and TRBJ1-1, the full variable domain reads DVKVTQSSRYLVKRTGEKVFLECVQDMDHENMFWYRQDPGLGLRLIYFSYDVKMKEKGDIPEGYSVSREKKERFSLILESASTNQTSMYLCASTLRQMNTEAFFGQGTRLTVV.

With respect to this clone: As the CDR3 is not closed by the conserved phenylalanine or tryptophan, this likely results from a read error. J is TRBJ2-7 and V is TRBV28; 7 bases line up with TRBD2. In germline, CDR1 is MDHEN, CDR2 SYDVKM. J lost 7 bases, V lost 7 bases, and 16 bases had no gene match. The CDR3 has 15 amino acids. The CDR3 DNA follows: TGTGCCAGCACGGCGGGATGTGGGAGGGGCGTGGAGCAGTACCTC. This gives the protein CASTAGCGRGVEQYL.

This clone has ten or more counts. The chain is built from TRBV27 and TRBJ1-2, with D uncertain. Trimming stripped 2 bases from V and 6 bases from J, with 7 bases between. Germline loops: CDR1 MNHEY, CDR2 SMNVEV (reference sequence). CDR3 length equals 12 residues. CDR3 protein: CASSLGGNGYTF. The CDR3 nucleotides read TGTGCCAGCAGTTTAGGAGGGAATGGCTACACCTTC.

This clone has only a few counts. The rearrangement joins TRBV28 to TRBJ2-2; 7 nucleotides line up with TRBD1. V trimming: 8 bases; J trimming: 5 bases; junction bases outside the gene matches: 11. Germline assignment: CDR1 MDHEN and CDR2 SYDVKM. CDR3 length: 15 residues. In nucleotides, the CDR3 is TGTGCCAGCGGACCCGGGACAGCCTTAACCGGGGAGCTGTTTTTT. Translated, it gives CASGPGTALTGELFF.

This clone counts as medium-sized (0.01 to 0.1%). The chain has TRBV15 and TRBJ2-7, with 12 nucleotides matching TRBD1. Germline CDR1 is LNHNV and CDR2 is YYDKDF (reference sequence). Trimming removed 0 bases from V and 5 bases from J; junction bases left unmatched: 5. The CDR3 runs 16 residues. The CDR3 region is CATSRETGTGGDEQYF. The DNA of the CDR3 is TGTGCCACCAGCAGAGAAACCGGGACAGGGGGCGACGAGCAGTACTTC.

Many counts were recorded for this clone. V usage is TRBV11-3 and J usage is TRBJ2-5; D may be TRBD1 or TRBD2 (5 bases each). V shed 6 bases and J shed 1 base, with 9 bases lying between them. CDR3 length: 13 amino acids. Germline CDR1 reads SGHNT; CDR2 reads YENEEA. CDR3 DNA sequence: TGTGCCAGCAGGGGACGGCTCCAAGAGACCCAGTACTTC. Encoded protein: CASRGRLQETQYF.

This clone was counted ten times or more. The chain carries TRBV12-3 or TRBV12-4 and TRBJ2-1; no clear D gene. This CDR3 spans 13 amino acids. V lost 5 bases and J lost 7, with 12 bases in between. CDR3 region: CASSRNRWNEQFF. The CDR3 region has the DNA TGTGCCAGCAGTCGGAATCGTTGGAATGAGCAGTTCTTC.

On this clone itself: A much larger clone sits a single nucleotide away, making a read error possible. Other nucleotide sequences in the sample specify the same CDR3. The genes are TRBV6-1 and TRBJ2-7; no clear D gene. Germline loops: CDR1 MNHNS, CDR2 SASEGT. The V and J ends lost 6 bases and 3 bases respectively, with 9 bases between them. This CDR3 comprises 12 residues. The CDR3 loop is CASRGEFYEQYF. The CDR3 DNA sequence: TGTGCCAGCAGGGGTGAATTCTACGAGCAGTACTTC.

The chain is built from TRBV5-6 and TRBJ1-2; D is ambiguous. The CDR3 runs 16 residues. Per germline, CDR1 SGHDT and CDR2 YYEEEE. The germline V and J ends were trimmed by 0 bases and 3 bases, with 15 bases remaining between them. DNA for the CDR3: TGTGCCAGCAGCTTGGGCGAAATCCCGCGGCACTATGGCTACACCTTC. Its protein product is CASSLGEIPRHYGYTF.

The chain joins TRBV28 to TRBJ2-1, with 10 bases identical to TRBD2. The CDR3 is made up of 17 amino acids. Germline V lookup: CDR1 MDHEN, CDR2 SYDVKM. V dropped 7 bases and J dropped 5; count of bases not matched to a gene: 14. The CDR3 coding sequence is TGTGCCAGCACCCCGACTAGCGGGTTCTTGGGGGACAATGAGCAGTTCTTC. It translates to CASTPTSGFLGDNEQFF.

The J gene is TRBJ2-7, the V gene TRBV12-3 or TRBV12-4, with 7 nucleotides matching TRBD1. The CDR3 extends over 14 amino acids. Unmatched junction bases numbered 12, after V lost 1 base and J lost 12 bases. This CDR3 reads CASSLGTGTGVGYF. The CDR3 DNA reads as TGTGCCAGCAGTTTAGGGACAGGCACAGGTGTGGGGTACTTC.

This clone occurred many times. V is TRBV9 and J is TRBJ2-7, with unresolved D. The CDR3 is made up of 12 amino acids. CDR1 and CDR2 from the germline V gene are SGDLS and YYNGEE. The V end was cut by 0 bases, the J end by 6 bases, with 7 bases between. CDR3 amino acids: CASSVVNGEQYF. The CDR3 DNA follows: TGTGCCAGCAGCGTAGTAAACGGCGAGCAGTACTTC.

On this clone itself: The CDR3 does not close with the conserved phenylalanine or tryptophan, likely indicating a read error. This rearrangement joins TRBV20-1 to TRBJ1-2; D may be TRBD1 (6 bases). This CDR3 is 12 amino acids long. The germline V gene has CDR1 DFQATT and CDR2 SNEGSKA (reference sequence). DNA for the CDR3: TGCGCCCGCGGACAGTGCCGCTATGGCTACACCTTG. It encodes CARGQCRYGYTL.

This clone is categorized as medium-sized. This chain joins TRBV2 and TRBJ2-5; a possible D gene is TRBD2 (6 bases). The germline V and J ends were trimmed by 8 bases and 4 bases, with 17 bases remaining between them. From germline, CDR1 is SNHLY and CDR2 FYNNEI. The CDR3 totals 14 residues. The chain's CDR3 is CASVWGDGGETQYF. The CDR3 nucleotides read TGTGCCAGCGTCTGGGGGGACGGGGGAGAGACCCAGTACTTC.

This clone was recorded at least ten times. This rearrangement joins TRBV20-1 to TRBJ1-1; D call uncertain. Germline CDR1 reads DFQATT; CDR2 reads SNEGSKA (reference sequence). The CDR3 extends over 9 amino acids. Trimming cost V 4 bases and J 12 bases, with 9 bases left between them. CDR3 sequence reads: CSATQESFF. The DNA for the CDR3 is TGCAGTGCTACGCAGGAGTCTTTCTTT.